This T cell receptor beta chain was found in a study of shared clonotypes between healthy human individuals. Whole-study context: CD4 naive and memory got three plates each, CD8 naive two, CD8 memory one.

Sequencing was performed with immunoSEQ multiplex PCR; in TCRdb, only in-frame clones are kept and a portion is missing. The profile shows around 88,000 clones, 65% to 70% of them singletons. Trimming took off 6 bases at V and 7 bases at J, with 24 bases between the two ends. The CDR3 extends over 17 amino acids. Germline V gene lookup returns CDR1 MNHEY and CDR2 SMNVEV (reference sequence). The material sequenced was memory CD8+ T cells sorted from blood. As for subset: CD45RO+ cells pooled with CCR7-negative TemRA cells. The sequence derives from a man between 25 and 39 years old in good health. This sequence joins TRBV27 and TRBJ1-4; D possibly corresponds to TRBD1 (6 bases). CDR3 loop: CASSQTQGRLSSEKLFF. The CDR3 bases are TGTGCCAGCAGCCAAACACAGGGAAGGCTATCGAGTGAAAAACTGTTTTTT.